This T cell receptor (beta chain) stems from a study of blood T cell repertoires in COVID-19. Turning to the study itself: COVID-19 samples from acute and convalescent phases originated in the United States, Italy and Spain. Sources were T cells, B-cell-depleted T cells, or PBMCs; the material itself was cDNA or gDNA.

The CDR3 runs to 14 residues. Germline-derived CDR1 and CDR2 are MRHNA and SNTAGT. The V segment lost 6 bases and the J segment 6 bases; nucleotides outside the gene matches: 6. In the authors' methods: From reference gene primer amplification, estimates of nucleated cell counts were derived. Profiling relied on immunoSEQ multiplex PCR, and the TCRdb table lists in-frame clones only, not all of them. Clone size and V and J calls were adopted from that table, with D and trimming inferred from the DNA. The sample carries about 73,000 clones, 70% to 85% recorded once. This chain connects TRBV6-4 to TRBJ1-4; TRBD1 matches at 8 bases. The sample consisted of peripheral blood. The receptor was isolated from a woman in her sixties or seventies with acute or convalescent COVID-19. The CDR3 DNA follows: TGTGCCAGCAGACACGGACAGGGTTATGAAAAACTGTTTTTT. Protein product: CASRHGQGYEKLFF.